These T cell receptor beta chains were read from a single sample in a study of T cell repertoires in cytomegalovirus infection. Their recognized antigens are unknown. TCRdb redid the calling of the reads with MiXCR, one entry per CDR3 protein. Of roughly 78,000 distinct CDR3 sequences listed, around 42% are singletons. Sequenced here: CD8+ T cells from cultured PBMCs, sampled from culture after CMV antigen stimulation. These receptors were collected from a human donor in good health (CMV status not recorded). Some clones in this sample may be carry-over from other donors' samples. Each CDR3 is given with its conserved first and last residue. The D gene is left open where the match is weak. Some rows mark clone size as missing; the rest say once, few, many or name a class of expanded clone.

V gene	clone size	J gene	D gene	CDR3 protein	CDR3 DNA
TRBV29-1	many	TRBJ2-5	.	CSVEPYMYRDYQETQYF	TGCAGCGTTGAACCCTACATGTACAGGGATTATCAAGAGACCCAGTACTTC
TRBV7-9	.	TRBJ2-7	TRBD1	CASSLSRRTGSDEQYF	TGTGCCAGCAGCTTAAGCCGACGGACAGGGAGCGACGAGCAGTACTTC
TRBV7-8	.	TRBJ2-5	.	CASNGGEGLGHQETQYF	TGTGCCAGCAACGGGGGCGAAGGACTAGGGCACCAAGAGACCCAGTACTTC
TRBV29-1	.	TRBJ1-2	.	CSVTTGSLGYTF	TGCAGCGTTACTACAGGGAGTCTAGGCTACACCTTC
TRBV29-1	.	TRBJ2-5	.	CSVEANSAHDGETQYF	TGCAGCGTTGAAGCGAACAGCGCTCATGATGGGGAGACCCAGTACTTC
TRBV27	.	TRBJ1-6	.	CASSLYPGRNSPLHF	TGTGCCAGCAGTTTATATCCGGGGAGGAATTCACCCCTCCACTTT
TRBV7-4	.	TRBJ1-1	.	CASSLAGRTVRGTEAFF	TGTGCCAGCAGCTTAGCAGGGAGGACAGTAAGAGGGACTGAAGCTTTCTTT
TRBV5-6	few	TRBJ2-7	.	CASSARWGQTAYEQYF	TGTGCCAGCAGCGCCCGGTGGGGTCAGACAGCCTACGAGCAGTACTTC
TRBV7-2	.	TRBJ2-6	.	CASSLAGRVLSGANVLTF	TGTGCCAGCAGCTTAGCGGGCAGGGTCCTCTCTGGGGCCAACGTCCTGACTTTC
TRBV6-2/TRBV6-3	.	TRBJ1-4	.	CASCTWDEKLFF	TGTGCCAGTTGCACCTGGGATGAAAAACTGTTTTTT
TRBV7-6	few	TRBJ2-5	TRBD2	CASSLTSWSAFETQYF	TGTGCTAGCAGCTTGACTAGCTGGTCCGCGTTTGAGACCCAGTACTTC